These T cell receptor beta chains were read from a single sample in a study of OX40 agonist ivuxolimab in advanced cancers. Only in-frame clones appear in the TCRdb table, and some are missing; sequencing was by immunoSEQ multiplex PCR. Among about 96,000 clones listed, around 90% were seen once. Specimen: CD4+ or CD8+ T cells sorted from blood, collected in a trial of the OX40 agonist ivuxolimab. These receptors were taken from an adult with an advanced solid tumor such as melanoma, head and neck, liver or kidney cancer. The CDR3 runs from the conserved cysteine through the conserved F or W.

CDR3 protein: CASSPGGGASTDTQYF; V gene: TRBV7-7; J gene: TRBJ2-3
CDR3 protein: CAISEGENQPQHF; V gene: TRBV10-3; J gene: TRBJ1-5
CDR3 protein: CASSLRVEVYAEAFF; V gene: TRBV28; J gene: TRBJ1-1
CDR3 protein: CASSSIWGPGNTIYF; V gene: TRBV6-1; J gene: TRBJ1-3
CDR3 protein: CASSIRDPGEAFF; V gene: TRBV19; J gene: TRBJ1-1
CDR3 protein: CASSSLPDRSYEQYF; V gene: TRBV18; J gene: TRBJ2-7
CDR3 protein: CASSQYRDLGAETQYF; V gene: TRBV4-1; J gene: TRBJ2-5
CDR3 protein: CASSPLLSTDTQYF; V gene: TRBV18; J gene: TRBJ2-3
CDR3 protein: CASSQHTDVGPYQPQHF; V gene: TRBV4-3; J gene: TRBJ1-5
CDR3 protein: CASSPDRSGNTIYF; V gene: TRBV7-7; J gene: TRBJ1-3
CDR3 protein: CASSAFLAGFTDTQYF; V gene: TRBV7-2; J gene: TRBJ2-3
CDR3 protein: CASSAWTRAGEQFF; V gene: TRBV7-2; J gene: TRBJ2-1